Each of the 25 T cell receptor beta chains below was sequenced from the same sample in a study of shared clonotypes between healthy human individuals. The data were produced by immunoSEQ multiplex PCR, yet TCRdb's version contains in-frame clones alone and is incomplete. Of 2 million to 2.5 million clones listed, approximately 95% are singletons. Sequencing was performed on naive CD4+ T cells from PBMCs. Noted subset: CD45RA+ positively selected. The receptors originated from a man between 18 and 29 years old in good health. Some clones in this sample may be carry-over from other donors' samples.

The rearrangement joins TRBV6-5 to TRBJ1-5, with TRBD1 as a possible D gene (6 bases). CDR3 length: 15 amino acids. Germline V gene data show CDR1 as MNHEY and CDR2 as SVGAGI. The V and J ends lost 6 bases and 0 bases respectively, with 12 bases between them. For the CDR3, the DNA is TGTGCCAGCAGGCCGAGGGGGAATAGCAATCAGCCCCAGCATTTT. Its protein product is CASRPRGNSNQPQHF.

This chain uses TRBV1 with TRBJ2-5; the D call in the table, TRBD2, was not verified against the DNA. TRBV1 is labeled a pseudogene. The CDR3 is 16 residues long. DNA for the CDR3: TGCACCAGCAGCCAAGATCCCACGACTAGCCGGGAGACCCAGTACTTC. Its translation: CTSSQDPTTSRETQYF.

V usage is TRBV28 and J usage is TRBJ1-2, with a tentative D call TRBD1 (6 bases). Per germline, CDR1 MDHEN and CDR2 SYDVKM. V lost 7 bases, J lost 4 bases, and 19 bases lay in between. This CDR3 contains 15 residues. CDR3 sequence reads: CASNFIQGRIYGYTF. The CDR3 bases are TGTGCCAGCAACTTTATACAGGGCCGCATCTATGGCTACACCTTC.

The gene calls are TRBV29-1 and TRBJ2-3; unclear D gene. Germline CDR1 SQVTM, CDR2 ANQGSEA. This CDR3 comprises 14 residues. V lost 6 bases and J 2 bases, leaving 15 bases between the germline ends. The CDR3 region has the DNA TGCAGCGTGTACAATGCCCATTTCACAGATACGCAGTATTTT. Protein sequence: CSVYNAHFTDTQYF.

The V gene is TRBV27, the J gene TRBJ2-5; D is unresolved. Trimming took off 6 bases at V and 2 bases at J, with 4 bases between the two ends. The CDR3 loop spans 11 amino acids. Per germline, CDR1 MNHEY and CDR2 SMNVEV (reference sequence). CDR3 nucleotide sequence: TGTGCCAGCAGGGGGCAAGAGACCCAGTACTTC. It specifies CASRGQETQYF.

The V and J genes are TRBV11-3 and TRBJ2-5; TRBD1 matches at 9 bases. CDR3 length: 15 residues. Germline V gene sequence: CDR1 SGHNT, CDR2 YENEEA. The V gene end was trimmed by 1 base and the J gene end by 4 bases; junction bases not matched to a gene: 4. The CDR3 here is CASSLGTGAPETQYF. As DNA, the CDR3 is TGTGCCAGCAGCTTAGGGACAGGGGCCCCAGAGACCCAGTACTTC.

V usage is TRBV6-5 and J usage is TRBJ2-3, with D uncertain. Germline V gene lookup returns CDR1 MNHEY and CDR2 SVGAGI. This CDR3 region has 15 residues. V dropped 2 bases and J dropped 0 bases, with 9 bases sitting between them. DNA for the CDR3: TGTGCCAGCAGTTACACCAGAATTAGCACAGATACGCAGTATTTT. It yields the protein CASSYTRISTDTQYF.

The CDR3 coding sequence is TGTGCCAGCACCAGCGGATTCGGGGAGCTGTTTTTT. Its translation: CASTSGFGELFF. The chain uses TRBV6-5 and TRBJ2-2; the D gene is possibly TRBD2 (5 bases). Trimming took off 7 bases at V and 7 bases at J, with 10 bases between the two ends. Germline lookup yields CDR1 MNHEY and CDR2 SVGAGI. CDR3 length: 12 residues.

This clone was observed once. The chain recombines TRBV19 with TRBJ2-3; 8 positions agree with TRBD2. Germline CDR1 and CDR2: LNHDA and SQIVND (reference sequence). The CDR3 sequence is 15 residues long. Losses at the gene ends were 4 bases for V and 2 bases for J; bases not matched to a gene: 5. The CDR3 DNA sequence: TGTGCCAGTAGTAGGGGTAGCGGGGACACAGATACGCAGTATTTT. Its protein is CASSRGSGDTDTQYF.

Remarks on this clone: The sample contains more than one DNA sequence encoding this CDR3. This sequence joins TRBV9 and TRBJ2-3; possibly TRBD2 for D (5 bases). This CDR3 is 14 amino acids long. Trimming took 4 bases from V and 3 from J, leaving 12 bases between them. Germline V lookup: CDR1 SGDLS, CDR2 YYNGEE. The CDR3 here is CASSSRTGTDTQYF. CDR3 nucleotide sequence: TGTGCCAGCAGCTCACGGACTGGGACAGATACGCAGTATTTT.

The chain uses TRBV19 and TRBJ2-3; D possibly corresponds to TRBD1 (6 bases). V shed 7 bases and J shed 6 bases, with 20 bases lying between them. The CDR3 covers 15 residues. Germline CDR1 is LNHDA and CDR2 is SQIVND (reference sequence). The CDR3 DNA reads as TGTGCCAGTACCGTTATGGGAAAAGGGGGTGATACGCAGTATTTT. As protein: CASTVMGKGGDTQYF.

Regarding this clone: Within the sample, other DNA sequences also encode this same CDR3. The rearrangement uses TRBV18 and TRBJ1-2; the D is unclear. Deletions cut 0 bases from V and 6 bases from J, with 8 bases between. The CDR3 consists of 13 residues. In germline, CDR1 is KGHSH, CDR2 LQKENI. The CDR3 spells CASSPPARDGYTF. The CDR3 nucleotides read TGTGCCAGCTCACCACCGGCAAGGGATGGCTACACCTTC.

The CDR3 bases are TGTGCCAGCTCACCAAATTTACGGGATATTTACACTGAAGCTTTCTTT. Its protein product is CASSPNLRDIYTEAFF. The V gene is TRBV18, the J gene TRBJ1-1; D remains unclear. V shed 2 bases and J shed 3 bases, with 16 bases lying between them. In germline, CDR1 is KGHSH, CDR2 LQKENI. CDR3 size: 16 residues.

The chain joins TRBV28 to TRBJ1-4; D remains ambiguous. Germline V CDR1 and CDR2: MDHEN, SYDVKM. The CDR3 totals 14 residues. Between the trimmed V and J ends, which lost 10 bases and 4 bases, there was a span of 16 bases. CDR3 nucleotide sequence: TGTGCCACCGAAGGCGACATTAATAATGAAAAACTGTTTTTT. Its translation: CATEGDINNEKLFF.

Regarding this clone: The sample holds other DNA sequences that translate to the same CDR3. The chain joins TRBV9 to TRBJ2-3, with 9 nucleotides matching TRBD2. This CDR3 is built from 16 residues. V lost 0 bases, J lost 1 base, and 3 bases stayed unmatched. Germline V gives CDR1 SGDLS, CDR2 YYNGEE. CDR3 sequence reads: CASSVGRTSGTDTQYF. DNA of the CDR3: TGTGCCAGCAGCGTAGGACGGACTAGCGGCACAGATACGCAGTATTTT.

This clone was detected only a few times. This chain uses TRBV5-1 with TRBJ1-4, with unresolved D. The CDR3 totals 15 residues. V lost 4 bases and J lost 6, with 16 bases in between. CDR1 is SGHRS and CDR2 is YFSETQ in the germline V gene. CDR3 bases: TGCGCCAGCAGCATCAACGGGGTTGGGGATGAAAAACTGTTTTTT. It specifies CASSINGVGDEKLFF.

The rearrangement uses TRBV5-1 and TRBJ2-2; D is unresolved. The ends were cut back, 7 bases at V and 0 bases at J, with 10 bases in the middle. The CDR3 consists of 14 residues. Germline loops: CDR1 SGHRS, CDR2 YFSETQ. The CDR3 DNA follows: TGCGCCAGCCTTAGGGAAGCGAACACCGGGGAGCTGTTTTTT. As protein: CASLREANTGELFF. Variable domain in full (rest from reference TRBV5-1 and TRBJ2-2): KAGVTQTPRYLIKTRGQQVTLSCSPISGHRSVSWYQQTPGQGLQFLFEYFSETQRNKGNFPGRFSGRQFSNSRSEMNVSTLELGDSALYLCASLREANTGELFFGEGSRLTVL.

The chain carries TRBV6-1 and TRBJ1-5, with TRBD1 matching 7 bases. The CDR3 is 12 residues long. Trimming took 8 bases from V and 8 from J; bases not matched to a gene: 6. In germline, CDR1 is MNHNS, CDR2 SASEGT. For the CDR3, the DNA is TGTGCCAGCCGAGGGGGCGTGGAGCCCCAGCATTTT. Translation gives CASRGGVEPQHF.

The V call is TRBV7-2, the J call TRBJ1-1; tentatively, D is TRBD1 (5 bases). The CDR3 loop spans 12 amino acids. Germline V gene sequence: CDR1 SGHTA, CDR2 FQGNSA. V was pared by 5 bases and J by 8 bases, with 12 bases between. CDR3 protein: CASSAGPSEAFF. CDR3 sequence (DNA): TGTGCCAGCAGCGCAGGGCCATCCGAAGCTTTCTTT.

J is TRBJ2-1 and V is TRBV5-1, with no clear D. The V end was cut by 2 bases, the J end by 6 bases, with 12 bases between. CDR1 is SGHRS, CDR2 YFSETQ, per germline. CDR3 length: 14 amino acids. CDR3 protein: CASSLIPSVNEQFF. The CDR3, as DNA: TGCGCCAGCAGCTTAATCCCATCGGTCAATGAGCAGTTCTTC.

The rearrangement links TRBV5-6 to TRBJ2-7; D is possibly TRBD1 or TRBD2 (5 bases each). The germline V gene has CDR1 SGHDT and CDR2 YYEEEE. Trimming pared 4 bases from V and 4 bases from J, leaving 21 bases between. CDR3 size: 16 residues. In DNA form, the CDR3 reads TGTGCCAGCAGCCGGGGCTTCCAGGGTACGGCTTACGAGCAGTACTTC. It yields the protein CASSRGFQGTAYEQYF.

The chain is built from TRBV27 and TRBJ1-1; D is unclear. Trimming cost V 2 bases and J 6 bases, with 10 bases left between them. This CDR3 has 13 residues. Per germline, CDR1 MNHEY and CDR2 SMNVEV (reference sequence). CDR3 DNA sequence: TGTGCCAGCAGTTTACTCGACCCCTCTGAAGCTTTCTTT. This gives the protein CASSLLDPSEAFF.

As to this clone: At the DNA level, this CDR3 is encoded by other sequences in the same sample as well. J is TRBJ2-3 and V is TRBV29-1; tentative D call: TRBD1 (5 bases). With 3 bases removed from V and 4 bases from J, the gap between germline ends came to 8 bases. CDR3 length: 12 residues. CDR1 SQVTM and CDR2 ANQGSEA come from the germline V gene. This chain's CDR3 is CSVDQGADTQYF. DNA of the CDR3: TGCAGCGTTGATCAGGGCGCAGATACGCAGTATTTT.

The V call is TRBV9, the J call TRBJ1-2, with a possible D match to TRBD1 (6 bases). The CDR3 contains 14 residues. Germline V gives CDR1 SGDLS, CDR2 YYNGEE. V lost 4 bases, J lost 7 bases, and 17 bases lay in between. CDR3 DNA: TGTGCCAGCAGCCCGCGGGGGGCAGACCCTGGCTACACCTTC. Translated, it gives CASSPRGADPGYTF. Combining the CDR3 with reference TRBV9 and TRBJ1-2 gives the whole variable domain DSGVTQTPKHLITATGQRVTLRCSPRSGDLSVYWYQQSLDQGLQFLIQYYNGEERAKGNILERFSAQQFPDLHSELNLSSLELGDSALYFCASSPRGADPGYTFGSGTRLTVV.

The chain recombines TRBV5-1 with TRBJ1-2, with 8 bases aligning to TRBD1. Trimming took 4 bases from V and 1 from J; bases not matched to a gene: 9. Per germline, CDR1 SGHRS and CDR2 YFSETQ. The CDR3 consists of 16 residues. Here the CDR3 reads CASSLRSTGVNYGYTF. The CDR3 DNA follows: TGCGCCAGCAGCCTTAGATCGACAGGGGTTAACTATGGCTACACCTTC.